A single sample is the source of the 20 T cell receptor beta chains below, sequenced in a study of T cells after yellow fever vaccination. In TCRdb, the 5' RACE reads were re-called with MiXCR into one record per CDR3 protein. This repertoire shows roughly 170,000 distinct CDR3 sequences, approximately 6.2% found once; its top ten account for 2.9%. The sequencing used CD4+ T cells sorted from PBMCs, collected on the day of the first yellow fever vaccination. The receptor set was obtained from a man younger than 35 who received the YFV17D yellow fever vaccine.

J is TRBJ2-3 and V is TRBV20-1; 8 nucleotides align to TRBD2. This CDR3 has 18 amino acids. Germline assignment: CDR1 DFQATT and CDR2 SNEGSKA (reference sequence). V lost 4 bases, J lost 3 bases, and 18 bases stayed unmatched. CDR3 amino acids: CSANGGLLAGRGTDTQYF. The CDR3 DNA reads as TGCAGTGCTAATGGGGGGTTATTAGCGGGGCGCGGTACAGATACGCAGTATTTT.

This clonotype was found a few times. The chain recombines TRBV7-2 with TRBJ1-5, with 7 bases identical to TRBD1. CDR3 length equals 14 residues. The trim removed 5 bases at V and 7 bases at J, leaving 8 bases unmatched. Germline CDR1 and CDR2: SGHTA and FQGNSA. The CDR3 sequence: CASSPTGVGQPQHF. DNA of the CDR3: TGTGCCAGCAGCCCAACAGGGGTAGGACAGCCCCAGCATTTT.

This clonotype has a count of ten or more. This chain joins TRBV7-8 and TRBJ2-4; TRBD2 might be the D (5 bases). CDR1 is SGHVS, CDR2 FQNEAQ, per germline. The ends were cut back, 4 bases at V and 1 base at J, with 11 bases in the middle. The CDR3 sequence is 15 residues long. The CDR3 nucleotides are TGTGCCAGCAGCTCAGAGGGTGGGGCCAAAAACATTCAGTACTTC. Residues: CASSSEGGAKNIQYF.

The table lists this clonotype with a few counts. V usage is TRBV12-3 or TRBV12-4 and J usage is TRBJ1-5; TRBD1 might be the D (6 bases). Trimming took off 6 bases at V and 5 bases at J, with 17 bases between the two ends. The CDR3 is 15 residues long. CDR3 in DNA: TGTGCCAGCAGCCCCTGGGAAGGGGGGTATCAGCCCCAGCATTTT. It specifies CASSPWEGGYQPQHF.

This clonotype has at least ten counts. The CDR3 DNA is TGTGCCAGCAGTCTGGGGACAGAGGCCGAGCAGTACGTC. Its protein product is CASSLGTEAEQYV. The V call is TRBV12-3 or TRBV12-4, the J call TRBJ2-7; the match to TRBD1 covers 7 bases. J gave up 6 bases and V 5 bases, and 7 bases lay outside the gene matches. CDR3 length equals 13 residues.

This clonotype was recorded a few times. This chain uses TRBV5-4 with TRBJ2-2; D not resolved. The V and J ends lost 4 bases and 1 base respectively, with 14 bases between them. CDR1 SGHNT and CDR2 YYREEE come from the germline V gene (reference sequence). CDR3 length equals 16 residues. The CDR3 spells CASSPVFSGNTGELFF. CDR3 nucleotides: TGTGCCAGCAGCCCGGTCTTCTCGGGGAACACCGGGGAGCTGTTTTTT.

This clonotype was recorded a few times. A much larger clone lies a single base off, so this may be a read error. This sequence joins TRBV5-1 and TRBJ2-1; either TRBD1 or TRBD2 may supply D (6 bases each). CDR3 length: 14 residues. V dropped 3 bases and J dropped 7 bases, with 14 bases sitting between them. Germline CDR1 reads SGHRS; CDR2 reads YFSETQ. The CDR3 sequence is CASSSRGPSNEQFF. CDR3 DNA: TGCGCCAGCAGCTCCCGGGGGCCGAGTAATGAGCAGTTCTTC.

CDR3: CASRRGWTGELFF. Here the CDR3 DNA reads TGTGCCAGCCGTCGAGGGTGGACCGGGGAGCTGTTTTTT. The V and J genes are TRBV2 and TRBJ2-2; the D gene is possibly TRBD2 (5 bases). Deletions cut 8 bases from V and 5 bases from J, with 12 bases between. This CDR3 is 13 amino acids long. The germline V gene encodes CDR1 SNHLY and CDR2 FYNNEI.

This clonotype was counted ten times or more. The chain employs TRBV7-9 and TRBJ1-1; perhaps TRBD1 as D (6 bases). The V end was cut by 4 bases, the J end by 6 bases, with 18 bases between. The germline V gene has CDR1 SEHNR and CDR2 FQNEAQ (reference sequence). This CDR3 region has 15 residues. The CDR3 loop reads CASSSPYRGHSEAFF. The CDR3 DNA sequence: TGTGCCAGCAGCTCCCCTTATCGGGGGCACTCTGAAGCTTTCTTT.

In this sample, this clonotype turned up many times. The chain couples TRBV20-1 to TRBJ2-3, with 8 bases aligning to TRBD2. The CDR3 has 14 amino acids. In germline, CDR1 is DFQATT, CDR2 SNEGSKA (reference sequence). Trimming at V came to 5 bases and at J to 4 bases, leaving 8 bases not matched to a gene. CDR3 sequence reads: CSADSGGQSDTQYF. CDR3 coding DNA: TGCAGTGCTGACAGCGGGGGACAATCAGATACGCAGTATTTT.

A few counts support this clonotype. This sequence joins TRBV5-6 and TRBJ1-2, with a possible D match to TRBD1 (6 bases). This CDR3 contains 15 residues. CDR1 is SGHDT, CDR2 YYEEEE, per germline. The ends were cut back, 0 bases at V and 9 bases at J, with 18 bases in the middle. CDR3 bases: TGTGCCAGCAGCTTGGTCGGGCGGGGGACACGGCGCTACACCTTC. It is translated as CASSLVGRGTRRYTF. Full variable domain (missing parts from reference TRBV5-6 and TRBJ1-2): DAGVTQSPTHLIKTRGQQVTLRCSPKSGHDTVSWYQQALGQGPQFIFQYYEEEERQRGNFPDRFSGHQFPNYSSELNVNALLLGDSALYLCASSLVGRGTRRYTFGSGTRLTVV.

In its sample, this clonotype was seen many times. The chain uses TRBV7-2 and TRBJ1-1; D is uncertain. V was trimmed by 0 bases and J by 4 bases, leaving 9 bases between them. Germline CDR1 reads SGHTA; CDR2 reads FQGNSA. This CDR3 spans 14 amino acids. The CDR3 DNA is TGTGCCAGCAGCTTAGCGCTAGGTCCCACTGAAGCTTTCTTT. This sequence encodes CASSLALGPTEAFF.

The CDR3, as DNA: TGTGCCAGCGGCCCCGGGCACACCGGGGAGCTGTTTTTT. Translation gives CASGPGHTGELFF. This chain uses TRBV28 with TRBJ2-2, with D uncertain. Trimming removed 8 bases at V and 3 bases at J, with 10 bases between. Germline V gene sequence: CDR1 MDHEN, CDR2 SYDVKM. The CDR3 has 13 amino acids.

This clonotype was picked up many times. The genes are TRBV18 and TRBJ1-1; D remains ambiguous. The germline gives CDR1 KGHSH, CDR2 LQKENI. This CDR3 is built from 13 residues. Trimming pared 5 bases from V and 1 base from J, leaving 8 bases between. CDR3 loop: CASSSGGNTEAFF. The CDR3, as DNA: TGTGCCAGCTCATCAGGCGGGAACACTGAAGCTTTCTTT.

This clonotype was observed many times. This chain uses TRBV10-3 with TRBJ2-5, with D perhaps TRBD2 (5 bases). V shed 0 bases and J shed 2 bases, with 7 bases lying between them. The CDR3 extends over 14 amino acids. Per the germline V gene, CDR1 is ENHRY and CDR2 is SYGVKD. CDR3 residues: CAISESGRQETQYF. Here the CDR3 DNA reads TGTGCCATCAGTGAGTCGGGGAGACAAGAGACCCAGTACTTC.

This clonotype came up a few times. The gene calls are TRBV15 and TRBJ2-3; D may be TRBD2 (5 bases). V was trimmed by 3 bases and J by 2 bases, leaving 9 bases between them. The length of the CDR3 is 14 residues. CDR1 and CDR2 from the germline V gene are LNHNV and YYDKDF (reference sequence). CDR3 region: CATSRTGSTDTQYF. The CDR3 DNA reads as TGTGCCACCAGCAGGACGGGGTCCACAGATACGCAGTATTTT.

This clonotype was detected many times. This rearrangement joins TRBV7-2 to TRBJ1-4; 9 nucleotides match TRBD1. CDR3 size: 15 residues. CDR1 and CDR2 from the germline V gene are SGHTA and FQGNSA. After removal of 6 bases from V and 7 bases from J, the junction contained 9 bases not matched to a gene. CDR3 nucleotides: TGTGCCAGCAGGGACAGGGGTTTAAGTGGTGAAAAACTGTTTTTT. Translating it yields CASRDRGLSGEKLFF.

The rearrangement joins TRBV4-1 to TRBJ2-3; D uncertain. The V and J ends lost 1 base and 0 bases respectively, with 17 bases between them. Germline CDR1 reads MGHRA; CDR2 reads YSYEKL. There are 18 residues in the CDR3. This CDR3 reads CASSQVRPRTVSTDTQYF. In DNA form, the CDR3 reads TGCGCCAGCAGCCAAGTGAGACCTCGGACGGTCAGCACAGATACGCAGTATTTT.

This clonotype was seen ten or more times. The chain has TRBV6-2 or TRBV6-3 and TRBJ1-1; D not resolved. This CDR3 region has 13 residues. Per germline, CDR1 MNHEY and CDR2 SVGEGT. Trimming removed 5 bases at V and 6 bases at J, with 13 bases between. CDR3 sequence reads: CASSHEVWAEAFF. CDR3 in DNA: TGTGCCAGCAGTCACGAGGTTTGGGCTGAAGCTTTCTTT.

This clonotype was detected only a few times. The chain uses TRBV6-5 and TRBJ2-1; TRBD2 aligns across 14 bases. CDR1 is MNHEY, CDR2 SVGAGI, per germline. V lost 5 bases, J lost 10 bases, and 7 bases stayed unmatched. CDR3 size: 15 residues. The CDR3 DNA sequence: TGTGCCAGCAGTCCTCCGGGACTAGCGGGGGCCGAGCAGTTCTTC. Amino acids: CASSPPGLAGAEQFF.